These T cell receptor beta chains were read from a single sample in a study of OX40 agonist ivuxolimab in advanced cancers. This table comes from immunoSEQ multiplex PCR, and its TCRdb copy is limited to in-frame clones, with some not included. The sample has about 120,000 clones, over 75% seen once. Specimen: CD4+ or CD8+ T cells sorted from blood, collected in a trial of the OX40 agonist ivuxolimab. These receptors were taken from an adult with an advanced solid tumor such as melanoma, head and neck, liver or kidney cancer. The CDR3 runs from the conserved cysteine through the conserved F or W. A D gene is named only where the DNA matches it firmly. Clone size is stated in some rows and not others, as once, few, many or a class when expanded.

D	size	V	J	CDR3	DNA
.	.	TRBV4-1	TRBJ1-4	CASSRGDVATNEKLFF	TGCGCCAGCAGCCGCGGGGATGTTGCAACTAATGAAAAACTGTTTTTT
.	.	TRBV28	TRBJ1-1	CASSLTGTVNTEAFF	TGTGCCAGCAGTCTGACCGGGACGGTGAACACTGAAGCTTTCTTT
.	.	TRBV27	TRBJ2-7	CASSLSTRGDYEQYF	TGTGCCAGCAGTTTATCAACCAGGGGGGACTACGAGCAGTACTTC
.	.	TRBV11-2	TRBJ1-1	CASSSVFGALNTEAFF	TGTGCCAGCAGCTCAGTTTTCGGAGCCCTGAACACTGAAGCTTTCTTT
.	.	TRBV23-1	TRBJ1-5	CASSQSWGAGIGQPQHF	TGCGCCAGCAGTCAATCATGGGGCGCGGGTATAGGGCAGCCCCAGCATTTT
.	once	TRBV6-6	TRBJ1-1	CASSVTGSSTEAFF	TGTGCCAGCAGTGTAACAGGGTCGAGCACTGAAGCTTTCTTT
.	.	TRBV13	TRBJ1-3	CASSLDSRSGNTIYF	TGTGCCAGCAGCTTGGACAGCCGCTCTGGAAACACCATATATTTT
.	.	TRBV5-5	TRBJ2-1	CASSLGRGRTAYNEQFF	TGTGCCAGCAGCCTTGGGAGGGGGCGAACAGCCTACAATGAGCAGTTCTTC
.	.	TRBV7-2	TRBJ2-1	CASSLSGGVYNEQFF	TGTGCCAGCAGCTTATCAGGCGGGGTATACAATGAGCAGTTCTTC
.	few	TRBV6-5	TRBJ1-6	CASSYLRQWNSPLHF	TGTGCCAGCAGTTACTTGAGGCAGTGGAATTCACCCCTCCACTTT
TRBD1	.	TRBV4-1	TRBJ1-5	CASSPTGANQPQHF	TGCGCCAGCAGCCCGACAGGGGCCAATCAGCCCCAGCATTTT
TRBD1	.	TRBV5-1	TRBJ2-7	CASSLDRGAEQYF	TGCGCCAGCAGCTTGGACAGGGGAGCCGAGCAGTACTTC
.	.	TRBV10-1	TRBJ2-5	CASSRDTQETQYF	TGCGCCAGCAGTCGGGACACCCAAGAGACCCAGTACTTC
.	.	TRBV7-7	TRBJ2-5	CASSLGEKETQYF	TGTGCTAGCAGCTTAGGGGAAAAAGAGACCCAGTACTTC
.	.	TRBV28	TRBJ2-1	CASSFARGEQFF	TGTGCCAGCAGTTTCGCCCGGGGTGAGCAGTTCTTC
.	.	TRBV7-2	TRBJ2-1	CASSPPAPYNEQFF	TGTGCCAGCAGCCCACCGGCCCCCTACAATGAGCAGTTCTTC
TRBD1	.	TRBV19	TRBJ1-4	CASRPRDRGPTNEKLFF	TGTGCCAGTAGACCGAGGGACAGGGGGCCCACTAATGAAAAACTGTTTTTT
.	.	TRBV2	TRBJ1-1	CASSGHPVTEAFF	TGTGCCAGCAGCGGACACCCGGTGACTGAAGCTTTCTTT
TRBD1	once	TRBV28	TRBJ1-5	CASSETGYQPQHF	TGTGCCAGCAGCGAGACAGGGTACCAGCCCCAGCATTTT
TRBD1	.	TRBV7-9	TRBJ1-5	CASSLGDRGNQPQHF	TGTGCCAGCAGCTTAGGGGACAGGGGTAATCAGCCCCAGCATTTT
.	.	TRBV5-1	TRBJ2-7	CASSLQASYEQYF	TGCGCCAGCAGTTTACAAGCCTCCTACGAGCAGTACTTC
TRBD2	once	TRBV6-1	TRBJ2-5	CAIRSGGAQETQYF	TGTGCCATCCGTAGCGGGGGGGCCCAAGAGACCCAGTACTTC
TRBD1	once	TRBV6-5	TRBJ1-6	CASRAGTGTGPPLHF	TGTGCCAGCAGAGCCGGGACAGGGACTGGACCACCCCTCCACTTT
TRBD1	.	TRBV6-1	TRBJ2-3	CASPEGATTDTQYF	TGTGCCAGTCCTGAGGGGGCAACCACAGATACGCAGTATTTT
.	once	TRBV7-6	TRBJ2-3	CASSLALQRQGDTQYF	TGTGCCAGCAGCTTAGCCCTGCAGCGCCAGGGGGATACGCAGTATTTT
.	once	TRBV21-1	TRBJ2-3	CASSKRGRGAEDTQYF	TGTGCCAGCAGCAAAAGGGGGAGGGGGGCTGAAGATACGCAGTATTTT
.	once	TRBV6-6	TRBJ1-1	CASRDYRTEAFF	TGTGCCAGCAGGGATTATCGCACTGAAGCTTTCTTT
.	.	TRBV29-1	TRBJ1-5	CSVAGGVDSNQPQHF	TGCAGCGTTGCCGGGGGGGTCGATAGCAATCAGCCCCAGCATTTT
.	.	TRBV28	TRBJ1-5	CASSGAHQPQHF	TGTGCCAGCTCCGGGGCACATCAGCCCCAGCATTTT
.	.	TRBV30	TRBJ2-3	CAWSVLRRGADYTQYF	TGTGCCTGGAGTGTACTCCGACGAGGCGCCGACTATACGCAGTATTTT
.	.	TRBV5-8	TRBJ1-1	CASSLGRRDEAFF	TGTGCCAGCAGCTTAGGTCGCAGGGATGAAGCTTTCTTT
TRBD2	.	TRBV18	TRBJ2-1	CASSPRTSGGSNEQFF	TGTGCCAGCTCACCCAGGACTAGCGGGGGGTCGAATGAGCAGTTCTTC
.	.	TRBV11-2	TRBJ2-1	CASSRNAGRNEQFF	TGTGCCAGCAGCCGGAATGCGGGTAGGAATGAGCAGTTCTTC
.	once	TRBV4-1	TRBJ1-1	CASSQEGQRRDTEAFF	TGCGCCAGCAGCCAGGAAGGTCAGCGGCGGGACACTGAAGCTTTCTTT
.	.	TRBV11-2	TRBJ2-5	CASSFQGSQETQYF	TGTGCCAGCAGCTTTCAGGGTTCCCAAGAGACCCAGTACTTC
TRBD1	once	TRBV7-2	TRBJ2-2	CASSLSTGGTGELFF	TGTGCCAGCAGCTTATCGACAGGGGGCACCGGGGAGCTGTTTTTT
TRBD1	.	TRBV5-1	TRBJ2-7	CASSPRQGSAYEQYF	TGCGCCAGCAGCCCAAGACAGGGTTCAGCCTACGAGCAGTACTTC
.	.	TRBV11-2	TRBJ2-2	CASSLGDIGELFF	TGTGCCAGCAGCTTAGGGGACATCGGGGAGCTGTTTTTT
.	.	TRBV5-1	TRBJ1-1	CASSLNPNTEAFF	TGCGCCAGCAGCCTCAACCCCAACACTGAAGCTTTCTTT
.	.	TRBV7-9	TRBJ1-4	CASTSMGSANEKLFF	TGTGCCAGCACCAGTATGGGGTCGGCGAATGAAAAACTGTTTTTT
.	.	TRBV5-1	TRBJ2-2	CASTDRNTGELFF	TGCGCCAGCACCGACAGGAACACCGGGGAGCTGTTTTTT
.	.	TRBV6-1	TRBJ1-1	CASSEWGKRGSMNTEAFF	TGTGCCAGCAGTGAATGGGGAAAGAGAGGGTCTATGAACACTGAAGCTTTCTTT
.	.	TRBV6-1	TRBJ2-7	CAASGTDRYEQYF	TGTGCCGCGAGTGGCACAGACAGGTACGAGCAGTACTTC
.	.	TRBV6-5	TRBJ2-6	CASSYSMTPGANVLTF	TGTGCCAGCAGTTACTCGATGACCCCGGGGGCCAACGTCCTGACTTTC
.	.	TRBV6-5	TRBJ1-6	CASRPQGLVASPLHF	TGTGCCAGCAGGCCACAGGGTTTGGTAGCTTCACCCCTCCACTTT
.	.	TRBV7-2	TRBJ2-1	CASSLSGAGSYNEQFF	TGTGCCAGCAGCTTATCTGGAGCAGGGTCCTACAATGAGCAGTTCTTC
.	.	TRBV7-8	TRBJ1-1	CASSLQVNTEAFF	TGTGCCAGCAGCTTACAGGTGAACACTGAAGCTTTCTTT
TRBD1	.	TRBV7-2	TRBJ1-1	CASSLDRGTEAFF	TGTGCCAGCAGCTTAGACAGGGGCACTGAAGCTTTCTTT
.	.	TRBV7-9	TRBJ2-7	CASSLAAGPDYEQYF	TGTGCCAGCAGCTTAGCTGCGGGACCAGACTACGAGCAGTACTTC
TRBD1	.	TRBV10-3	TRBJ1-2	CAITRSTGENYGYTF	TGTGCCATCACCAGAAGCACAGGGGAAAACTATGGCTACACCTTC
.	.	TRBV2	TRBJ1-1	CASTKMHTMNTEAFF	TGTGCCAGCACCAAAATGCATACAATGAACACTGAAGCTTTCTTT
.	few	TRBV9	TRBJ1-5	CASSVAAGGQPQHF	TGTGCCAGCAGCGTGGCGGCCGGGGGGCAGCCCCAGCATTTT
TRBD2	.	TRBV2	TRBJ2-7	CATGGRGNSYEQYF	TGTGCCACCGGTGGGAGGGGAAACTCCTACGAGCAGTACTTC
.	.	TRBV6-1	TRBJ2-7	CASSPVRDEQYF	TGTGCCAGCTCCCCCGTCCGGGACGAGCAGTACTTC
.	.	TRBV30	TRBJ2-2	CAGGLYTGELFF	TGTGCTGGGGGTCTTTACACCGGGGAGCTGTTTTTT
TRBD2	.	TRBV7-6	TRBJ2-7	CASSLGTSGPYEQYF	TGTGCCAGCAGCTTAGGAACTAGCGGTCCATACGAGCAGTACTTC
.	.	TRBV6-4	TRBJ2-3	CASSEGLRTDTQYF	TGTGCCAGCAGTGAAGGACTGAGGACGGATACGCAGTATTTT
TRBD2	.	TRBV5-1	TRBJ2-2	CASSREGGELFF	TGCGCCAGCAGCAGGGAGGGCGGGGAGCTGTTTTTT
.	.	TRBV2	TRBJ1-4	CAIQGGPNEKLFF	TGTGCCATCCAGGGAGGCCCTAATGAAAAACTGTTTTTT